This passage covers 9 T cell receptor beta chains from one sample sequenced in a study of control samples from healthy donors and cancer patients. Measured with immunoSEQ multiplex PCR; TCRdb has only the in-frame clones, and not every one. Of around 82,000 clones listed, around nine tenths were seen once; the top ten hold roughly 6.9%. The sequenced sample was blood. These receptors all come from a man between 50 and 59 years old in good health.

CDR3 loop: CASSSPAAQYF. CDR3 DNA: TGTGCCAGCAGTTCCCCGGCCGCGCAGTACTTC. The chain carries TRBV6-2 or TRBV6-3 and TRBJ2-7; unclear D gene. Trimming removed 4 bases at V and 9 bases at J, with 10 bases between. The CDR3 extends over 11 amino acids. The V gene's germline CDR1 is MNHEY and CDR2 SVGEGT.

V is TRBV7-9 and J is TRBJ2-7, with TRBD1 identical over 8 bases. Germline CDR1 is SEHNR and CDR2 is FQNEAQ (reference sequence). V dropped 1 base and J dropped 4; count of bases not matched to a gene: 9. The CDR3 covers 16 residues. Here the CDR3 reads CASSLGGGTGKYEQYF. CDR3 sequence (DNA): TGTGCCAGCAGCTTAGGGGGCGGGACAGGAAAGTACGAGCAGTACTTC.

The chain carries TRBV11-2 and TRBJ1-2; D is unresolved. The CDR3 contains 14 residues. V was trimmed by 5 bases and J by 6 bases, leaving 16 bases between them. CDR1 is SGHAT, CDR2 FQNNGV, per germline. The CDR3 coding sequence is TGTGCCAGCAGCCCTAGCGGCAGGCACGATGGCTACACCTTC. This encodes CASSPSGRHDGYTF.

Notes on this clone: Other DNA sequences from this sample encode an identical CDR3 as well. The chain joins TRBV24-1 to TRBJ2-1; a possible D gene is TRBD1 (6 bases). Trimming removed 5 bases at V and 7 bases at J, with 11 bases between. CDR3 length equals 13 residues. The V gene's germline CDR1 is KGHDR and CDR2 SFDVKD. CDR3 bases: TGTGCCACCAGTGGTCCAGGGGCAAATGAGCAGTTCTTC. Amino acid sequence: CATSGPGANEQFF.

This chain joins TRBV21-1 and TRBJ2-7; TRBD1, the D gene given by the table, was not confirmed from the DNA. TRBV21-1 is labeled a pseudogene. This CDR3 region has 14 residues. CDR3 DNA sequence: TGTGCCAGCAGCAAGAGACAGGGGGCTCGTGAGCAGTACTTC. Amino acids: CASSKRQGAREQYF.

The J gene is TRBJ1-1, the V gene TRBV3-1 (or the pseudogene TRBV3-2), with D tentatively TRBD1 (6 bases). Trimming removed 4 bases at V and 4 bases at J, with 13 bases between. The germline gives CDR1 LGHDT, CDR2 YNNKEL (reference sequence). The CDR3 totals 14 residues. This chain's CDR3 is CASSLLGGGTEAFF. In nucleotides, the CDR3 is TGTGCCAGCAGCCTTCTAGGGGGAGGCACTGAAGCTTTCTTT.

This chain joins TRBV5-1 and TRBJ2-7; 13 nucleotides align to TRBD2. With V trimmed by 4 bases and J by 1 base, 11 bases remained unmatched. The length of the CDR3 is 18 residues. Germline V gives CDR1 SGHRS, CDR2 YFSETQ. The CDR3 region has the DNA TGCGCCAGCAGCAGGTCCGGGACTAGCGGGGCTTCATCCTACGAGCAGTACTTC. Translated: CASSRSGTSGASSYEQYF. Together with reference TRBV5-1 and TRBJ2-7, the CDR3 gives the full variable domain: KAGVTQTPRYLIKTRGQQVTLSCSPISGHRSVSWYQQTPGQGLQFLFEYFSETQRNKGNFPGRFSGRQFSNSRSEMNVSTLELGDSALYLCASSRSGTSGASSYEQYFGPGTRLTVT.

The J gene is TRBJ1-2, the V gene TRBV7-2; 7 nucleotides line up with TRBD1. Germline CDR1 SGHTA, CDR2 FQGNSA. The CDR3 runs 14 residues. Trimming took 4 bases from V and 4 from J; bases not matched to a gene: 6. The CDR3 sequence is CASSYDRVGYGYTF. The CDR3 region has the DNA TGTGCCAGCAGCTACGACAGGGTGGGCTATGGCTACACCTTC.

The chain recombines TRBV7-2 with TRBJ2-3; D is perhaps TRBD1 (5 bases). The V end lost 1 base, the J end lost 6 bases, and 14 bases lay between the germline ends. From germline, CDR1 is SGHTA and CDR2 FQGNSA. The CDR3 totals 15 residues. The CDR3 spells CASSLGAGILDTQYF. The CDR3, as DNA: TGTGCCAGCAGCTTAGGGGCAGGGATATTGGATACGCAGTATTTT. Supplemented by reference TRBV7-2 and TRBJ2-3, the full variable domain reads GAGVSQSPSNKVTEKGKDVELRCDPISGHTALYWYRQSLGQGLEFLIYFQGNSAPDKSGLPSDRFSAERTGGSVSTLTIQRTQQEDSAVYLCASSLGAGILDTQYFGPGTRLTVL.